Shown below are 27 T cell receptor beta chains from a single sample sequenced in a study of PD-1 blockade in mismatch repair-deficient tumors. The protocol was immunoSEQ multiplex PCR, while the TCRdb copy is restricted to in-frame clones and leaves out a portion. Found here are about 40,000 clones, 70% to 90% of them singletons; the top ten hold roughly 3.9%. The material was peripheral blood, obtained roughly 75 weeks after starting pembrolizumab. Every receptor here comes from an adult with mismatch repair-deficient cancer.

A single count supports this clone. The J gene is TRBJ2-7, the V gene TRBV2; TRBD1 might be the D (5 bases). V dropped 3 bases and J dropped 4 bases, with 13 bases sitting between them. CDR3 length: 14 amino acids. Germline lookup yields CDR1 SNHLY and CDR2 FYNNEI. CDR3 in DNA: TGTGCCAGCAGTGATCTCGGTAGGGGTTACGAGCAGTACTTC. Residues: CASSDLGRGYEQYF.

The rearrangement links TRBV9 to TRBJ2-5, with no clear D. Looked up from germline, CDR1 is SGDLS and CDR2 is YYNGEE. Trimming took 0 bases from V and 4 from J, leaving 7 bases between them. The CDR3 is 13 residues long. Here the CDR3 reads CASSVAVAETQYF. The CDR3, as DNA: TGTGCCAGCAGCGTAGCGGTGGCAGAGACCCAGTACTTC.

CDR3 sequence: CASSLGVRVGYTF. CDR3 DNA: TGTGCCAGCAGCTTAGGGGTGAGGGTCGGCTACACCTTC. The genes are TRBV11-3 and TRBJ1-2; no firm D call. The CDR3 consists of 13 residues. Germline loops: CDR1 SGHNT, CDR2 YENEEA. With 1 base removed from V and 8 bases from J, the gap between germline ends came to 11 bases.

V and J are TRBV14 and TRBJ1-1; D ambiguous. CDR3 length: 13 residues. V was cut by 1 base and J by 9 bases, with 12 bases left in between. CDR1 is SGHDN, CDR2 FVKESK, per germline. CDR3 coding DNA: TGTGCCAGCAGCCAAGCGCGGGTTTCCAAAGCTTTCTTT. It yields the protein CASSQARVSKAFF.

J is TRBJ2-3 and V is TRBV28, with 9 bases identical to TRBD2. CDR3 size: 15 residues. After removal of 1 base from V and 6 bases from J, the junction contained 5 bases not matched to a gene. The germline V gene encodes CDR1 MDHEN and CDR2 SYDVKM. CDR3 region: CASSLYLAGTDTQYF. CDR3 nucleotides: TGTGCCAGCAGTTTATATCTAGCGGGGACTGATACGCAGTATTTT.

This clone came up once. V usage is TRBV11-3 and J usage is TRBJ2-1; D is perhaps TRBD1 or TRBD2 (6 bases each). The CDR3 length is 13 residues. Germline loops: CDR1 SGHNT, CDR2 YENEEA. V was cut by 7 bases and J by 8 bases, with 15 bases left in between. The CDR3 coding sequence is TGTGCCAGCACAGGAGGGGGAGGCCATGAGCAGTTCTTC. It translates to CASTGGGGHEQFF.

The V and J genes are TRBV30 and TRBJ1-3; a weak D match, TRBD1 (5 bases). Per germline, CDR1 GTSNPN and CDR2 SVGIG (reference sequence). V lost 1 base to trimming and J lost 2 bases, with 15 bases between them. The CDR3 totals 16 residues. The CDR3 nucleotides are TGTGCCTGGAGTGCCACCTTCGCAGGGACTGGAAACACCATATATTTT. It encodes CAWSATFAGTGNTIYF.

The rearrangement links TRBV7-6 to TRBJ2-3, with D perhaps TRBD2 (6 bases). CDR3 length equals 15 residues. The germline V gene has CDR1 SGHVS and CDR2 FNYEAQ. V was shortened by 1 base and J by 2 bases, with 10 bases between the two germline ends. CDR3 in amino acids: CASSLDGSFTDTQYF. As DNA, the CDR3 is TGTGCCAGCAGCTTAGACGGGAGTTTCACAGATACGCAGTATTTT.

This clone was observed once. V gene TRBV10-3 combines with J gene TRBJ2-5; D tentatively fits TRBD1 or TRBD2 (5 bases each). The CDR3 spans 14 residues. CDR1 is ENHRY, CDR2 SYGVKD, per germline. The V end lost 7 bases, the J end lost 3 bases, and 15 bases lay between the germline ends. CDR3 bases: TGTGCCATCAATGGTGGGGGTACAGAAGAGACCCAGTACTTC. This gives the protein CAINGGGTEETQYF.

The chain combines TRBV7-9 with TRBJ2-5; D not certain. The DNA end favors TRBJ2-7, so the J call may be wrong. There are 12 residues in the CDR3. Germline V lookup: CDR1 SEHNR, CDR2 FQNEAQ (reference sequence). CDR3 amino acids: CASSSSSYEQYF. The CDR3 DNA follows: TGTGCCAGCAGCTCGAGCTCCTACGAGCAGTACTTC.

The DNA of the CDR3 is TGTGCCAGCAGTTTAATAGGACAGGGCGGAGGCGAGCAGTACTTC. Encoded protein: CASSLIGQGGGEQYF. V usage is TRBV27 and J usage is TRBJ2-7; 8 nucleotides agree with TRBD1. CDR1 MNHEY and CDR2 SMNVEV come from the germline V gene (reference sequence). V gave up 2 bases and J gave up 6 bases; unmatched junction bases: 9. This CDR3 has 15 amino acids.

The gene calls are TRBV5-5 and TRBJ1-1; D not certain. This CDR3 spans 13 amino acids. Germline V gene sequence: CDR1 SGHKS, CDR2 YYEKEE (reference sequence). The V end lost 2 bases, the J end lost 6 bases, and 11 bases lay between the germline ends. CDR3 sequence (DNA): TGTGCCAGCAGCTTCTCGCGTGGTGCTGAAGCTTTCTTT. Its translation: CASSFSRGAEAFF. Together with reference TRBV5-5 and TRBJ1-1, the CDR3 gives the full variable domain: DAGVTQSPTHLIKTRGQQVTLRCSPISGHKSVSWYQQVLGQGPQFIFQYYEKEERGRGNFPDRFSARQFPNYSSELNVNALLLGDSALYLCASSFSRGAEAFFGQGTRLTVV.

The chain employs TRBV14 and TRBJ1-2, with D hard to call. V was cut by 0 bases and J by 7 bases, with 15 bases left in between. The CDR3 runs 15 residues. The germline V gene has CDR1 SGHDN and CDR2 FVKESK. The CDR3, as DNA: TGTGCCAGCAGCCAAGATGGGGTCGGACGTGGTGGCTACACCTTC. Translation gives CASSQDGVGRGGYTF. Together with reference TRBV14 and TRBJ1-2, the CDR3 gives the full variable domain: EAGVTQFPSHSVIEKGQTVTLRCDPISGHDNLYWYRRVMGKEIKFLLHFVKESKQDESGMPNNRFLAERTGGTYSTLKVQPAELEDSGVYFCASSQDGVGRGGYTFGSGTRLTVV.

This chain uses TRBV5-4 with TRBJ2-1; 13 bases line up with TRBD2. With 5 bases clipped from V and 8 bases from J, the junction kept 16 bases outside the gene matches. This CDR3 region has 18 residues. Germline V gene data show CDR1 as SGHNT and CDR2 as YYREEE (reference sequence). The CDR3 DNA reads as TGTGCCAGCAGACCCGGGACTAGCGGGGTCCCTATAATCTATGAGCAGTTCTTC. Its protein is CASRPGTSGVPIIYEQFF.

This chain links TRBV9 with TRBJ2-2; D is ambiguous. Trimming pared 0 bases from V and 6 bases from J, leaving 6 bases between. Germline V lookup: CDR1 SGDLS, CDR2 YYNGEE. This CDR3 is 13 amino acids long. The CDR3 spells CASSVGVPGELFF. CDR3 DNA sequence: TGTGCCAGCAGCGTAGGAGTGCCCGGGGAGCTGTTTTTT.

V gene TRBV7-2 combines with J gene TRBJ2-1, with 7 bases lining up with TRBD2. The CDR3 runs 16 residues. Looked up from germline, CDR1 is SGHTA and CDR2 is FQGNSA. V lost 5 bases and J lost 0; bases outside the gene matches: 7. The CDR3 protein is CASSPRGGRSYNEQFF. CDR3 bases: TGTGCCAGCAGCCCCCGCGGGGGACGCTCCTACAATGAGCAGTTCTTC.

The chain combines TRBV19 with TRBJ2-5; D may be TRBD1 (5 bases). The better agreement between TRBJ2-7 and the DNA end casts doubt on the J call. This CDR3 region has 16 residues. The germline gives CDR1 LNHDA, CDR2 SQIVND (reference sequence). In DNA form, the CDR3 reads TGTGCCAGTAGTATAGATTCTACAGGTTTCTTATCCGAGCAGTACTTC. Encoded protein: CASSIDSTGFLSEQYF.

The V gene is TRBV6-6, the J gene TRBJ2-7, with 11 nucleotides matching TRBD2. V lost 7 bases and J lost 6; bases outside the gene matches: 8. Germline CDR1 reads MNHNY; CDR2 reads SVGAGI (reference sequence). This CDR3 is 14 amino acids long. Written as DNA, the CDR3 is TGTGCCAGCACCTTAGCGGGAGGGCCGAGCGAGCAGTACTTC. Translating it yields CASTLAGGPSEQYF.

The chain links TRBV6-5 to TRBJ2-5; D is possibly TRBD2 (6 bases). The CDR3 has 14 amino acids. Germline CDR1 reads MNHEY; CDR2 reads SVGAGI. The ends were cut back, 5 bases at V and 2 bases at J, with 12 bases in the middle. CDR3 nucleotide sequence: TGTGCCAGCAGTCCCCTGGGGGGTCAAGAGACCCAGTACTTC. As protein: CASSPLGGQETQYF.

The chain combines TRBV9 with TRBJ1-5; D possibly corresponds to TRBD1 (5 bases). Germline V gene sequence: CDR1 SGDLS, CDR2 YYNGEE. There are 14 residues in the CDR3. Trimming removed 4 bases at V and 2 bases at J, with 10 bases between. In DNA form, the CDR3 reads TGTGCCAGCAGCAGGGGTCCGGGCAATCAGCCCCAGCATTTT. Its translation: CASSRGPGNQPQHF.

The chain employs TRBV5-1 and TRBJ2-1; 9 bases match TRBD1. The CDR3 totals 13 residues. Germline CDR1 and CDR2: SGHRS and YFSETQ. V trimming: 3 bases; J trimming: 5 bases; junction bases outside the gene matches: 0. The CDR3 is CASSWTGDNEQFF. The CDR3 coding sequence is TGCGCCAGCAGCTGGACAGGGGACAATGAGCAGTTCTTC. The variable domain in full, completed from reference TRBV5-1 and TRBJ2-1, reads KAGVTQTPRYLIKTRGQQVTLSCSPISGHRSVSWYQQTPGQGLQFLFEYFSETQRNKGNFPGRFSGRQFSNSRSEMNVSTLELGDSALYLCASSWTGDNEQFFGPGTRLTVL.

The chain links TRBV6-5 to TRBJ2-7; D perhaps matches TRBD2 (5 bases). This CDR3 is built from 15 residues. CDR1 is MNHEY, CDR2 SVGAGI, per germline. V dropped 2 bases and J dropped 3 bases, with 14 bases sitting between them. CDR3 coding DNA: TGTGCCAGCAGTTACGGAACCGGGATTGTCTACGAGCAGTACTTC. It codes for CASSYGTGIVYEQYF.

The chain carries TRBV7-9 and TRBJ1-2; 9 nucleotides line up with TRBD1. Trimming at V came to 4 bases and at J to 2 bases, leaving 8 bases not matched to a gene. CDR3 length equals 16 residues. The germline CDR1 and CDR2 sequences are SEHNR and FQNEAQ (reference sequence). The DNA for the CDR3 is TGTGCCAGCAGCTCCACAGACAGGGGGAGGAACTATGGCTACACCTTC. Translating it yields CASSSTDRGRNYGYTF.

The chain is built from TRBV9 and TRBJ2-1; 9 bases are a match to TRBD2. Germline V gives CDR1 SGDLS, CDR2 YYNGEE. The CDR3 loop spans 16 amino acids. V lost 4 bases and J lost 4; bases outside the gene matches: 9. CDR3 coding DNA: TGTGCCAGCAGCCCACTTAGCGGGAGCGCTTACAATGAGCAGTTCTTC. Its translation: CASSPLSGSAYNEQFF.

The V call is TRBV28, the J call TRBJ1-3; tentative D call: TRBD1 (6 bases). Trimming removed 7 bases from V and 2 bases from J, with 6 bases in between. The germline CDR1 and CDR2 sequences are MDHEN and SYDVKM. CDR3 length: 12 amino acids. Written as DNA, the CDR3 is TGTGCCAGCAAGGGGGCTGGAAACACCATATATTTT. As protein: CASKGAGNTIYF.

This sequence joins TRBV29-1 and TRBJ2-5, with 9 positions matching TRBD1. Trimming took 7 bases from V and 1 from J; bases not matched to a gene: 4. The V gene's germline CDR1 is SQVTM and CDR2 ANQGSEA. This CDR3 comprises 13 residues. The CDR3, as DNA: TGCAGCGGCACGACAGGGGGCCAAGAGACCCAGTACTTC. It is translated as CSGTTGGQETQYF.

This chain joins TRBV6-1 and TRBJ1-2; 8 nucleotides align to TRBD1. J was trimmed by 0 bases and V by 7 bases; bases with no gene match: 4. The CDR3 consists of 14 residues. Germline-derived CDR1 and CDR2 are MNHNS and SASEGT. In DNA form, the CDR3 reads TGTGCCAGCATTCCGACAGGGGCTAACTATGGCTACACCTTC. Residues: CASIPTGANYGYTF.